Presented here are 9 T cell receptor beta chains from one specimen sequenced in a study of Ad26.COV2.S vaccination and SARS-CoV-2 variants. Treatment defined: roughly 18 received Ad26.COV2.S at low or high dose, single or two shots; 5 received placebo; per-sample allocation not given. Day 63 after the first injection of vaccine or placebo was the sampling time. Produced via immunoSEQ multiplex PCR; TCRdb's table is partial and in-frame only. This sample yields around 340,000 clones, of which approximately 90% are seen a single time; 5% belongs to the top ten. The specimen was peripheral blood, collected in a trial of Ad26.COV2.S vaccine versus placebo. All receptors come from a person between 18 and 59 years old who received the Ad26.COV2.S COVID-19 vaccine or a placebo.

This clone was picked up one time. The V call is TRBV11-2, the J call TRBJ2-5, with D perhaps TRBD2 (5 bases). The length of the CDR3 is 15 residues. V was clipped by 1 base and J by 2 bases, with 11 bases between them. The germline CDR1 and CDR2 sequences are SGHAT and FQNNGV. The CDR3 is CASSLAPRGQETQYF. The CDR3 DNA reads TGTGCCAGCAGCTTAGCCCCTCGGGGTCAAGAGACCCAGTACTTC.

In this sample, this clone turned up a few times. This rearrangement joins TRBV4-2 to TRBJ2-2, with a tentative D call TRBD1 (5 bases). The CDR3 length is 14 residues. Germline CDR1 is LGHNA and CDR2 is YNFKEQ. Trimming pared 5 bases from V and 1 base from J, leaving 8 bases between. The CDR3 region is CASSGHKNTGELFF. In DNA, the CDR3 is TGTGCCAGCAGCGGACACAAGAACACCGGGGAGCTGTTTTTT.

V gene TRBV7-9 combines with J gene TRBJ1-2, with D unclear. V was shortened by 5 bases and J by 6 bases, with 13 bases between the two germline ends. The CDR3 is 13 residues long. CDR1 and CDR2 (germline): SEHNR, FQNEAQ (reference sequence). The CDR3 region is CASSPPPGDGYTF. The DNA of the CDR3 is TGTGCCAGCAGCCCGCCCCCTGGGGATGGCTACACCTTC.

The V and J genes are TRBV10-3 and TRBJ2-1; 12 bases map to TRBD2. V was pared by 3 bases and J by 5 bases, with 5 bases of the junction left unmatched. Germline V CDR1 and CDR2: ENHRY, SYGVKD. This CDR3 is built from 16 residues. The DNA of the CDR3 is TGTGCCATCAGTGAAGGTCTAGCGGGAGGGGACAATGAGCAGTTCTTC. Translating gives CAISEGLAGGDNEQFF.

The chain carries TRBV6-2 or TRBV6-3 and TRBJ2-7; TRBD2 aligns across 13 bases. CDR1 MNHEY and CDR2 SVGEGT come from the germline V gene. V lost 5 bases to trimming and J lost 6 bases; unmatched junction nucleotides: 7. The CDR3 loop spans 15 amino acids. For the CDR3, the DNA is TGTGCCAGCAGTGCCACGAGACTAGCGGGAGGCGAGCAGTACTTC. Its protein product is CASSATRLAGGEQYF.

This chain connects TRBV27 to TRBJ2-7, with D maybe TRBD1 (6 bases). Germline assignment: CDR1 MNHEY and CDR2 SMNVEV (reference sequence). The length of the CDR3 is 15 residues. The V gene lost 6 bases and the J gene lost 3 bases, with 18 bases spanning the gap. The CDR3 DNA follows: TGTGCCAGCAGACGACGAAAACAGGGAAACTACGAGCAGTACTTC. Translating gives CASRRRKQGNYEQYF.

This chain uses TRBV7-2 with TRBJ2-1, with D possibly being TRBD2 (5 bases). CDR1 is SGHTA, CDR2 FQGNSA, per germline. Deletions cut 5 bases from V and 4 bases from J, with 12 bases between. The CDR3 runs to 14 residues. This CDR3 reads CASSPFAGYNEQFF. The CDR3 DNA follows: TGTGCCAGCAGCCCCTTCGCGGGTTACAATGAGCAGTTCTTC. The full variable domain, in which reference TRBV7-2 and TRBJ2-1 provide the parts outside the CDR3, is GAGVSQSPSNKVTEKGKDVELRCDPISGHTALYWYRQSLGQGLEFLIYFQGNSAPDKSGLPSDRFSAERTGGSVSTLTIQRTQQEDSAVYLCASSPFAGYNEQFFGPGTRLTVL.

The chain combines TRBV2 with TRBJ1-1; tentative D call: TRBD1 (6 bases). CDR1 is SNHLY and CDR2 is FYNNEI in the germline V gene. This CDR3 has 14 residues. V shed 8 bases and J shed 1 base, with 14 bases lying between them. The CDR3 DNA is TGTGCCAGCGCCCGAAGGGGGGCGAACACTGAAGCTTTCTTT. Translation: CASARRGANTEAFF.

This chain uses TRBV9 with TRBJ1-6; D gene uncertain. V shed 0 bases and J shed 9 bases, with 4 bases lying between them. This CDR3 is built from 12 residues. Germline CDR1 and CDR2: SGDLS and YYNGEE. The CDR3 is CASSVGVSPLHF. CDR3 coding DNA: TGTGCCAGCAGCGTAGGGGTTTCACCCCTCCACTTT.